This T cell receptor (beta chain) is drawn from a study of post-analysis software for immune sequencing data. Study-wide context: Relapsing-remitting, secondary progressive and progressive-relapsing forms of multiple sclerosis all featured among disease courses.

cDNA libraries for TCR beta contained unique molecular identifiers. One entry per CDR3 protein, called by TCRdb with MiXCR from the PCR reads. This table has hundreds of thousands of distinct CDR3 sequences, approximately 59% appearing once. The germline CDR1 and CDR2 sequences are DFQATT and SNEGSKA (reference sequence). This CDR3 region has 14 residues. Trimming took 3 bases from V and 0 from J, leaving 10 bases between them. Study-wide results and limits: Comparison of patients with controls showed about 5 TRBV segments more frequent in patients, TRBV5-6, TRBV5-1 and TRBV20-1 among them. Among multiple sclerosis patients, normalized Chao1 diversity was significantly below that of controls. Samples made in the same batch grouped tightly together by F measure.

Details on this clonotype: The target antigen is unknown.

This clonotype was obtained from a girl aged 2-10 years with multiple sclerosis. This chain links TRBV20-1 with TRBJ2-3, with a tentative D call TRBD1 (5 bases). Sequencing used blood. This CDR3 is CSARGPESTDTQYF. The CDR3, as DNA: TGCAGTGCTAGGGGGCCGGAAAGCACAGATACGCAGTATTTT.